The sequence of this T cell receptor beta chain was determined in a study of shared clonotypes between healthy human individuals. In unsorted samples, genomic DNA was obtained using tens of millions of PBMCs. Method: immunoSEQ multiplex PCR; TCRdb's copy keeps in-frame clones and lacks some. The sample holds 450,000 to 500,000 clones; roughly 78% are singletons and the top ten take over 9.5%. The CDR3 covers 14 residues. Per the germline V gene, CDR1 is ENHRY and CDR2 is SYGVKD. V lost 6 bases to trimming and J lost 3 bases, with 15 bases between them. The sample holds a few counts of this clone. The receptor was derived from a woman aged 40-49 years in good health. Some clones in this sample may be carry-over from other donors' samples. The genes are TRBV10-3 and TRBJ2-7, with D perhaps TRBD1 or TRBD2 (6 bases each). Sequencing was performed on PBMCs. The CDR3 region has the DNA TGTGCCATCAGAGGGGCGGGACAACACTACGAGCAGTACTTC. It is translated as CAIRGAGQHYEQYF.